These 14 T cell receptor beta chains originate from one sample sequenced in a study of blood T cell repertoires in COVID-19. TCRdb's table, derived via immunoSEQ multiplex PCR, lists solely in-frame clones and lacks some. The sample shows about 350,000 clones, 88% of them seen only once. Sequenced: peripheral blood. All receptors come from a woman in her 70s with COVID-19, enrolled during active disease.

The chain links TRBV4-1 to TRBJ2-1; unclear D gene. Trimming cost V 6 bases and J 9 bases, with 12 bases left between them. CDR1 and CDR2 from the germline V gene are MGHRA and YSYEKL. The CDR3 consists of 12 residues. The CDR3 loop is CASSPTPSEQFF. The DNA for the CDR3 is TGCGCCAGCAGTCCAACGCCCAGTGAGCAGTTCTTC.

This chain connects TRBV28 to TRBJ1-2; the D gene is possibly TRBD1 (5 bases). Trimming took off 3 bases at V and 2 bases at J, with 10 bases between the two ends. Germline-derived CDR1 and CDR2 are MDHEN and SYDVKM. This CDR3 has 14 residues. The CDR3 sequence: CASSFLDRNYGYTF. CDR3 nucleotides: TGTGCCAGCAGTTTTCTTGACAGAAACTATGGCTACACCTTC.

The chain links TRBV4-2 to TRBJ2-7, with D maybe TRBD1 (6 bases). Trimming cost V 5 bases and J 2 bases, with 16 bases left between them. The germline V gene encodes CDR1 LGHNA and CDR2 YNFKEQ. This CDR3 has 15 residues. DNA of the CDR3: TGTGCCAGCAGCTGGACAGCGGATAGAACCTACGAGCAGTACTTC. This encodes CASSWTADRTYEQYF.

This clone is a singleton in its sample. The gene calls are TRBV28 and TRBJ2-2; a weak D match, TRBD2 (5 bases). The CDR3 sequence is 14 residues long. The germline V gene encodes CDR1 MDHEN and CDR2 SYDVKM. Trimming stripped 2 bases from V and 1 base from J, with 5 bases between. CDR3 residues: CASSLAGNTGELFF. The CDR3 coding sequence is TGTGCCAGCAGTTTAGCGGGGAACACCGGGGAGCTGTTTTTT.

This clone was seen only once. The rearrangement joins TRBV5-1 to TRBJ1-1, with D unresolved. Germline values: CDR1 SGHRS, CDR2 YFSETQ. This CDR3 has 15 amino acids. Trimming stripped 1 base from V and 2 bases from J, with 12 bases between. The CDR3 loop reads CASSLLAGTNTEAFF. DNA for the CDR3: TGCGCCAGCAGCTTGTTGGCAGGAACAAACACTGAAGCTTTCTTT.

The chain is built from TRBV6-1 and TRBJ1-4; possibly TRBD1 for D (5 bases). V lost 2 bases and J lost 7, with 14 bases in between. Germline V gene lookup returns CDR1 MNHNS and CDR2 SASEGT. The CDR3 runs 15 residues. CDR3 in amino acids: CASSESGMTGEKLFF. The CDR3 bases are TGTGCCAGCAGTGAATCAGGGATGACGGGTGAAAAACTGTTTTTT.

This clone was seen just once. The chain combines TRBV18 with TRBJ2-1; D is possibly TRBD1 (6 bases). V was pared by 0 bases and J by 6 bases, with 15 bases between. Germline CDR1 is KGHSH and CDR2 is LQKENI. There are 16 residues in the CDR3. CDR3 DNA: TGTGCCAGCTCACCACCGAGGGGGACAAACCTCAATGAGCAGTTCTTC. Protein sequence: CASSPPRGTNLNEQFF.

V usage is TRBV7-8 and J usage is TRBJ2-2; the match to TRBD1 covers 8 bases. V lost 5 bases and J lost 0; bases outside the gene matches: 8. Germline V gives CDR1 SGHVS, CDR2 FQNEAQ. The CDR3 loop spans 17 amino acids. CDR3 bases: TGTGCCAGCAGCATTTGGACAGGGCCCTCGAACACCGGGGAGCTGTTTTTT. The encoded protein is CASSIWTGPSNTGELFF.

The chain combines TRBV18 with TRBJ2-7, with a weak D call TRBD2 (5 bases). The CDR3 loop spans 13 amino acids. Trimming shortened V by 0 bases and J by 4 bases, and 7 bases separated the two germline ends. The V gene's germline CDR1 is KGHSH and CDR2 LQKENI. In DNA form, the CDR3 reads TGTGCCAGCTCACCACCGAGAGGGTACGAGCAGTACTTC. Residues: CASSPPRGYEQYF.

The table lists this clone with a count of one. The chain combines TRBV18 with TRBJ2-2; a possible D gene is TRBD1 (5 bases). The germline V gene encodes CDR1 KGHSH and CDR2 LQKENI. The CDR3 contains 16 residues. The V end lost 1 base, the J end lost 0 bases, and 9 bases lay between the germline ends. CDR3 amino acids: CASSPQGQTNTGELFF. CDR3 nucleotide sequence: TGTGCCAGCTCACCACAGGGGCAGACGAACACCGGGGAGCTGTTTTTT. The entire variable domain, with the rest obtained from reference TRBV18 and TRBJ2-2, is as follows: NAGVMQNPRHLVRRRGQEARLRCSPMKGHSHVYWYRQLPEEGLKFMVYLQKENIIDESGMPKERFSAEFPKEGPSILRIQQVVRGDSAAYFCASSPQGQTNTGELFFGEGSRLTVL.

This clone was found a few times. The chain carries TRBV4-3 and TRBJ1-4; a possible D gene is TRBD1 (6 bases). CDR3 size: 18 residues. The V end lost 0 bases, the J end lost 1 base, and 15 bases lay between the germline ends. Germline V gene data show CDR1 as LGHNA and CDR2 as YSLEER. The CDR3 DNA sequence: TGCGCCAGCAGCCAAGATGCTCAGGGGCGGTTAACTAATGAAAAACTGTTTTTT. As protein: CASSQDAQGRLTNEKLFF.

This clone was picked up one time. The gene calls are TRBV27 and TRBJ2-3; TRBD2 aligns across 12 bases. The germline gives CDR1 MNHEY, CDR2 SMNVEV (reference sequence). Losses at the gene ends were 5 bases for V and 2 bases for J; bases not matched to a gene: 5. This CDR3 comprises 16 residues. The CDR3 reads CASSPSGGADTDTQYF. CDR3 DNA sequence: TGTGCCAGCAGTCCTAGCGGGGGGGCGGACACAGATACGCAGTATTTT.

The rearrangement joins TRBV5-1 to TRBJ2-7; 10 bases are shared with TRBD2. J was trimmed by 2 bases and V by 0 bases; bases with no gene match: 5. The CDR3 covers 16 residues. The germline gives CDR1 SGHRS, CDR2 YFSETQ. The CDR3 loop reads CASSLAGTSETYEQYF. The CDR3 DNA follows: TGCGCCAGCAGCTTGGCCGGGACTAGCGAGACCTACGAGCAGTACTTC.

This clone was detected once. The rearrangement joins TRBV28 to TRBJ2-7, with a tentative D call TRBD1 (6 bases). Germline CDR1 reads MDHEN; CDR2 reads SYDVKM. This CDR3 is built from 13 residues. The V gene lost 1 base and the J gene lost 6 bases, with 10 bases spanning the gap. The CDR3 DNA sequence: TGTGCCAGCAGTTTATTAACAGGGCTCGAGCAGTACTTC. Translated: CASSLLTGLEQYF.